These 25 T cell receptor beta chains were all obtained from the same sample, sequenced in a study of blood T cell repertoires in COVID-19. TCRdb's table, derived via immunoSEQ multiplex PCR, lists solely in-frame clones and lacks some. Of fewer than 110,000 clones in the sample, around 90% were seen once. The specimen sequenced was peripheral blood. The receptors originated from a woman aged 60-75 years with acute or convalescent COVID-19.

V and J are TRBV28 and TRBJ2-7, with 9 bases aligning to TRBD1. Germline values: CDR1 MDHEN, CDR2 SYDVKM. With 10 bases clipped from V and 2 bases from J, the junction kept 12 bases outside the gene matches. There are 15 residues in the CDR3. CDR3 sequence (DNA): TGTGCCACTAAACAATCACAGGGGGCTACCTACGAGCAGTACTTC. Translation gives CATKQSQGATYEQYF.

Only one count was recorded for this clone. The chain employs TRBV29-1 and TRBJ2-3; 10 bases fit TRBD2. CDR3 length equals 17 residues. The germline V gene encodes CDR1 SQVTM and CDR2 ANQGSEA. The V and J ends lost 6 bases and 1 base, in that order; junction bases with no gene match: 13. The CDR3 is CSVLGLAAWYGTDTQYF. The CDR3 DNA reads as TGCAGCGTGCTAGGACTAGCGGCCTGGTACGGCACAGATACGCAGTATTTT.

The table lists this clone with a count of one. This chain uses TRBV6-6 with TRBJ1-2, with 9 bases identical to TRBD1. J lost 4 bases, V lost 5 bases, and 5 bases had no gene match. From germline, CDR1 is MNHNY and CDR2 SVGAGI (reference sequence). There are 14 residues in the CDR3. The CDR3 loop is CASSLKTGGYGYTF. CDR3 bases: TGTGCCAGCAGTCTTAAGACAGGGGGCTATGGCTACACCTTC.

This clone was picked up one time. J is TRBJ2-7 and V is TRBV18; 7 bases line up with TRBD1. Germline CDR1 KGHSH, CDR2 LQKENI. The CDR3 loop spans 16 amino acids. V lost 4 bases to trimming and J lost 1 base; unmatched junction nucleotides: 10. DNA of the CDR3: TGTGCCAGCTCACTAGGGGGCAAGGGGGCTTCCTACGAGCAGTACTTC. It yields the protein CASSLGGKGASYEQYF.

The CDR3 nucleotides are TGTGCCAGCAGCCCAGGGGGCAACTATGGCTACACCTTC. It translates to CASSPGGNYGYTF. V and J are TRBV3-1 (or the pseudogene TRBV3-2) and TRBJ1-2; 8 nucleotides align to TRBD1. Trimming took 4 bases from V and 2 from J; bases not matched to a gene: 0. Germline lookup yields CDR1 LGHDT and CDR2 YNNKEL (reference sequence). The CDR3 has 13 amino acids.

This CDR3 is CASRVVSGGNLYNSPLHF. DNA for the CDR3: TGTGCCAGCAGGGTCGTGTCAGGGGGGAATCTCTATAATTCACCCCTCCACTTT. This chain links TRBV2 with TRBJ1-6; 7 bases are a match to TRBD1. J gave up 3 bases and V 6 bases, and 14 bases lay outside the gene matches. Germline assignment: CDR1 SNHLY and CDR2 FYNNEI. The CDR3 loop spans 18 amino acids.

The chain joins TRBV9 to TRBJ1-4; 9 bases are shared with TRBD1. Germline CDR1 is SGDLS and CDR2 is YYNGEE. V dropped 0 bases and J dropped 5; count of bases not matched to a gene: 5. This CDR3 contains 16 residues. The CDR3 coding sequence is TGTGCCAGCAGCGTAGTGGGACAGGGCCCAAATGAAAAACTGTTTTTT. Protein product: CASSVVGQGPNEKLFF.

The genes are TRBV5-1 and TRBJ1-2; D remains unclear. This CDR3 spans 12 amino acids. Germline-derived CDR1 and CDR2 are SGHRS and YFSETQ. Trimming left V 6 bases short and J 4 bases short, with 10 bases between. The DNA for the CDR3 is TGCGCCAGCAAGAGGGATGGCTATGGCTACACCTTC. It yields the protein CASKRDGYGYTF. Full variable domain (remainder filled in from reference TRBV5-1 and TRBJ1-2): KAGVTQTPRYLIKTRGQQVTLSCSPISGHRSVSWYQQTPGQGLQFLFEYFSETQRNKGNFPGRFSGRQFSNSRSEMNVSTLELGDSALYLCASKRDGYGYTFGSGTRLTVV.

The chain uses TRBV3-1 (or the pseudogene TRBV3-2) and TRBJ2-3; 10 nucleotides line up with TRBD2. V shed 8 bases and J 4 bases; nucleotides not matched to a gene: 9. Per germline, CDR1 LGHDT and CDR2 YNNKEL (reference sequence). This CDR3 is 15 amino acids long. Here the CDR3 reads CASGSGGGSSDTQYF. The CDR3 DNA sequence: TGTGCCAGCGGGAGCGGGGGGGGCAGCTCAGATACGCAGTATTTT.

The V call is TRBV3-1 (or the pseudogene TRBV3-2), the J call TRBJ1-1, with D tentatively TRBD1 (6 bases). Germline CDR1 and CDR2: LGHDT and YNNKEL (reference sequence). The length of the CDR3 is 14 residues. Trimming removed 6 bases at V and 4 bases at J, with 15 bases between. CDR3 amino acids: CASRSYQGSTEAFF. Written as DNA, the CDR3 is TGTGCCAGCAGGTCTTATCAGGGGAGCACTGAAGCTTTCTTT.

The V and J genes are TRBV21-1 and TRBJ1-5; the D call in the table, TRBD1, was not verified against the DNA. TRBV21-1 is deemed a pseudogene. The CDR3 contains 18 residues. CDR3 coding DNA: TGTGCCAGCAGCAAAGGTTGGGGACAGGGTCGGGTCAATCAGCCCCAGCATTTT. It codes for CASSKGWGQGRVNQPQHF.

The chain couples TRBV3-1 (or the pseudogene TRBV3-2) to TRBJ1-3; D possibly corresponds to TRBD1 (5 bases). Germline V gene data show CDR1 as LGHDT and CDR2 as YNNKEL (reference sequence). The CDR3 is 15 residues long. Deletions cut 4 bases from V and 0 bases from J, with 10 bases between. CDR3 DNA: TGTGCCAGCAGCCCCGGACATCACTCTGGAAACACCATATATTTT. Encoded protein: CASSPGHHSGNTIYF.

The rearrangement links TRBV29-1 to TRBJ2-6, with 10 bases aligning to TRBD1. The germline V gene encodes CDR1 SQVTM and CDR2 ANQGSEA. The CDR3 spans 14 residues. V shed 6 bases, J shed 4 bases, and the junction held 3 bases outside the gene matches. The CDR3 protein is CSVDRGSGANVLTF. The CDR3 nucleotides are TGCAGCGTGGACAGGGGGTCCGGGGCCAACGTCCTGACTTTC.

The chain employs TRBV2 and TRBJ2-4; possible D gene TRBD2, 7 bases. V was pared by 3 bases and J by 7 bases, with 13 bases between. CDR1 is SNHLY, CDR2 FYNNEI, per germline. CDR3 length equals 14 residues. DNA for the CDR3: TGTGCCAGCAGTGATAGCAGGGGAGGGAACATTCAGTACTTC. It encodes CASSDSRGGNIQYF.

The chain uses TRBV2 and TRBJ2-5; 9 bases are a match to TRBD2. The CDR3 has 15 residues. The J segment lost 5 bases and the V segment lost 6 bases, leaving 10 bases of the junction unmatched. Germline CDR1 reads SNHLY; CDR2 reads FYNNEI. The CDR3 sequence is CASRASSGVRETQYF. For the CDR3, the DNA is TGTGCCAGCAGGGCGTCTAGCGGGGTGAGGGAGACCCAGTACTTC.

The chain is built from TRBV5-5 and TRBJ2-7; D possibly corresponds to TRBD2 (5 bases). V shed 1 base and J shed 6 bases, with 11 bases lying between them. The CDR3 is 13 amino acids. Germline V CDR1 and CDR2: SGHKS, YYEKEE (reference sequence). The CDR3, as DNA: TGTGCCAGCAGCTTGAGACCTCGGGGCGAGCAGTACTTC. Translation gives CASSLRPRGEQYF.

CDR3 in amino acids: CAWSTPLREPGGTQHF. The CDR3 DNA is TGTGCCTGGAGTACCCCGTTGAGGGAGCCCGGGGGGACCCAGCATTTT. The rearrangement uses TRBV30 and TRBJ1-5; D perhaps matches TRBD1 (5 bases). The CDR3 runs to 16 residues. Germline V gene lookup returns CDR1 GTSNPN and CDR2 SVGIG (reference sequence). The V gene lost 2 bases and the J gene lost 11 bases, with 25 bases spanning the gap.

The chain has TRBV18 and TRBJ2-7; no clear D. Trimming shortened V by 3 bases and J by 0 bases, and 9 bases separated the two germline ends. The CDR3 has 14 amino acids. Germline CDR1 and CDR2: KGHSH and LQKENI. Here the CDR3 DNA reads TGTGCCAGCTCACCCCAAGAAGCCTCCTACGAGCAGTACTTC. Its translation is CASSPQEASYEQYF.

The J gene is TRBJ1-2, the V gene TRBV6-6; D is perhaps TRBD1 (5 bases). V shed 6 bases and J shed 5 bases, with 16 bases lying between them. Per the germline V gene, CDR1 is MNHNY and CDR2 is SVGAGI (reference sequence). The CDR3 length is 14 residues. Here the CDR3 reads CASRTAGERYGYTF. CDR3 coding DNA: TGTGCCAGCAGAACGGCGGGGGAACGGTATGGCTACACCTTC.

The chain uses TRBV7-6 and TRBJ2-1, with TRBD2 identical over 13 bases. Germline CDR1 SGHVS, CDR2 FNYEAQ. The length of the CDR3 is 17 residues. Trimming removed 1 base from V and 6 bases from J; junction bases left unmatched: 6. The CDR3 nucleotides read TGTGCCAGCAGCTTAGTTGTACTAGCGGGAGGGGTCAATGAGCAGTTCTTC. Translated, it gives CASSLVVLAGGVNEQFF.

This chain links TRBV9 with TRBJ1-1, with 9 bases identical to TRBD1. CDR3 length: 15 residues. CDR1 is SGDLS, CDR2 YYNGEE, per germline. V lost 3 bases, J lost 5 bases, and 8 bases stayed unmatched. The CDR3 reads CASSAQGAGSTEAFF. CDR3 DNA: TGTGCCAGCAGCGCACAGGGGGCAGGAAGTACTGAAGCTTTCTTT.

The table lists this clone with many counts. The V and J genes are TRBV3-1 (or the pseudogene TRBV3-2) and TRBJ2-3; 10 bases are a match to TRBD1. In germline, CDR1 is LGHDT, CDR2 YNNKEL (reference sequence). Trimming took 4 bases from V and 4 from J; bases not matched to a gene: 5. The CDR3 runs to 15 residues. The CDR3 protein is CASSRQTGGPDTQYF. In nucleotides, the CDR3 is TGTGCCAGCAGCCGACAGACAGGGGGCCCAGATACGCAGTATTTT.

The chain couples TRBV19 to TRBJ2-1; possible D gene TRBD2, 5 bases. This CDR3 has 11 residues. The ends were cut back, 6 bases at V and 9 bases at J, with 9 bases in the middle. The germline V gene encodes CDR1 LNHDA and CDR2 SQIVND (reference sequence). CDR3 DNA: TGTGCCAGTAGCCTAGGAGGTGAGCAGTTCTTC. Encoded protein: CASSLGGEQFF.

This chain uses TRBV7-9 with TRBJ1-4; D is uncertain. V was cut by 5 bases and J by 0 bases, with 10 bases left in between. The CDR3 runs 15 residues. Germline assignment: CDR1 SEHNR and CDR2 FQNEAQ (reference sequence). CDR3 DNA sequence: TGTGCCAGCAGCCTAAGGCGGCCAACTAATGAAAAACTGTTTTTT. Translation: CASSLRRPTNEKLFF.

V and J are TRBV29-1 and TRBJ1-1; the match to TRBD1 covers 7 bases. The CDR3 has 13 residues. With V trimmed by 7 bases and J by 1 base, 6 bases remained unmatched. CDR1 is SQVTM and CDR2 is ANQGSEA in the germline V gene. The CDR3 spells CSATGQTNTEAFF. The CDR3 DNA reads TGCAGCGCCACGGGACAGACGAACACTGAAGCTTTCTTT.